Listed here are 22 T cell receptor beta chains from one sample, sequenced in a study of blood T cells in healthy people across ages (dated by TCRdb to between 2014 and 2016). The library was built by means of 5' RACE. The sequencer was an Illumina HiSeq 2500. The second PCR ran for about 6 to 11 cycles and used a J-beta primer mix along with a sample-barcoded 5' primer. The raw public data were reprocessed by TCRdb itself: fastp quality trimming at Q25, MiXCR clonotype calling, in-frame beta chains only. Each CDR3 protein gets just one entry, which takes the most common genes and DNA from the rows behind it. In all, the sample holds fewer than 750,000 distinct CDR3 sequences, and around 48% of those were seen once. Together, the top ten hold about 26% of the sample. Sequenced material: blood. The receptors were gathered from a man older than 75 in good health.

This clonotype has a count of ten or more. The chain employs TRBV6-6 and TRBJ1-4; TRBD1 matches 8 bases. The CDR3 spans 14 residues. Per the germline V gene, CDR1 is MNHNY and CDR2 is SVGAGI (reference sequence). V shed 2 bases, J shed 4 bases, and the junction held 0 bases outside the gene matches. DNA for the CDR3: TGTGCCAGCAGTTACGGACAGGGTAATGAAAAACTGTTTTTT. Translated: CASSYGQGNEKLFF.

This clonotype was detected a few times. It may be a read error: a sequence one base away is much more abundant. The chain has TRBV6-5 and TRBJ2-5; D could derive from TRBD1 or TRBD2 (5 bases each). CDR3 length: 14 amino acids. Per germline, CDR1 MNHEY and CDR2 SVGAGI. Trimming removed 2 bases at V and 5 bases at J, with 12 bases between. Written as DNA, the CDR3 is TGTGCCAGCAGTTACGCGAGAGGGGTGGAGACCCAGTACTTC. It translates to CASSYARGVETQYF.

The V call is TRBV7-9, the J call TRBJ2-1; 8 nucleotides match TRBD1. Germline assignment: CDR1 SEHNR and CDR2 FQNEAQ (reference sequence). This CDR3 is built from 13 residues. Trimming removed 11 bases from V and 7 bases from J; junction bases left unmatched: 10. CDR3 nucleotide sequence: TGTGCCGGTCGACCTACAGGGGGGAATGAGCAGTTCTTC. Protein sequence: CAGRPTGGNEQFF.

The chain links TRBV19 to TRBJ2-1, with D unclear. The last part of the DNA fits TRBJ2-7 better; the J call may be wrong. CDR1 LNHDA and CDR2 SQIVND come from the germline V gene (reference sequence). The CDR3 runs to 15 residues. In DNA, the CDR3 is TGTGCCAGTAGTTTGGGTTATAGCTCCTACAATGAGCAGTACTTC. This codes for CASSLGYSSYNEQYF.

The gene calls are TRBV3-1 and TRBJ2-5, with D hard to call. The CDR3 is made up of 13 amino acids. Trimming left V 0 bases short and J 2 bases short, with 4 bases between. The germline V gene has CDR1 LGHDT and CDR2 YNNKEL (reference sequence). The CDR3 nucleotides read TGTGCCAGCAGCCAAGAACGGCAAGAGACCCAGTACTTC. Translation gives CASSQERQETQYF.

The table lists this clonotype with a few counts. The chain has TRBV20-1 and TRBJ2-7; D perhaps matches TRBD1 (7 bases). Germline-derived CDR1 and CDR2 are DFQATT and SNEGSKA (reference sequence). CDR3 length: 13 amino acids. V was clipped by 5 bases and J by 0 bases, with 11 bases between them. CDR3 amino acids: CSAWGDSSYEQYF. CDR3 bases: TGCAGTGCTTGGGGGGACAGCTCCTACGAGCAGTACTTC.

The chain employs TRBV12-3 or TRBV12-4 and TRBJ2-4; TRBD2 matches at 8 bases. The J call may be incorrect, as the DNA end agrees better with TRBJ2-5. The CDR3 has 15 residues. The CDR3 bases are TGTGCCAGCTCCGTCCGGGCTAGCGGGCAAGAGACCCAGTACTTC. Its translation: CASSVRASGQETQYF.

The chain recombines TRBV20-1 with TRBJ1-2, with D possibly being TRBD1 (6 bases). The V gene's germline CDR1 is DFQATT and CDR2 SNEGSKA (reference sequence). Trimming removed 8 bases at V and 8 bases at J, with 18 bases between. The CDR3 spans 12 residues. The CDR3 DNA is TGCAGTTCTACATTCGCCCAGGGGGGCTACACCTTC. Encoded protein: CSSTFAQGGYTF.

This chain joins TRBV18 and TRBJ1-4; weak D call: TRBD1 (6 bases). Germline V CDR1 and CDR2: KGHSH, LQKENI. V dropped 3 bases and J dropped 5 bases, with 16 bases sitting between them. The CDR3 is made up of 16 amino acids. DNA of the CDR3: TGTGCCAGCTCACCCAGTCAAGGACAGAAAAATGAAAAACTGTTTTTT. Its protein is CASSPSQGQKNEKLFF.

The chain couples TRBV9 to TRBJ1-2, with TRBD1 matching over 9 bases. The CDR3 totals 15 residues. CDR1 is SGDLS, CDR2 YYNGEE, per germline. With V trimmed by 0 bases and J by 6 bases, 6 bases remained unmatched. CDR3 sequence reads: CASSVGDGDRDGYTF. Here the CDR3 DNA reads TGTGCCAGCAGCGTAGGTGATGGGGACAGGGATGGCTACACCTTC.

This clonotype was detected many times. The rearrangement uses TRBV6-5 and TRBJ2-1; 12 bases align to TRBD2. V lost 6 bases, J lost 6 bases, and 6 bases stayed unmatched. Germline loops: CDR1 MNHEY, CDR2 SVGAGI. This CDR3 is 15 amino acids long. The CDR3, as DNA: TGTGCCAGCAGGCTAGCGGGAGGGCCGTCCAATGAGCAGTTCTTC. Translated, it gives CASRLAGGPSNEQFF.

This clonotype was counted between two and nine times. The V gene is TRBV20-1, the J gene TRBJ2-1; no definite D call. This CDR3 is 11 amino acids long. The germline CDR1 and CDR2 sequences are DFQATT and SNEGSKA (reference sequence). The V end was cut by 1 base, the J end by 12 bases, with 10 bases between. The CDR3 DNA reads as TGCAGTGCTAGAGGCCCGTTAGGGCAGTTCTTC. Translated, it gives CSARGPLGQFF.

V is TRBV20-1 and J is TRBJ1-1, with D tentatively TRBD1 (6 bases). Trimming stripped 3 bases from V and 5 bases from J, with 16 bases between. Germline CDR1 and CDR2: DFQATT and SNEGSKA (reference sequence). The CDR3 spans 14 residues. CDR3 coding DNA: TGCAGTGCTAGGGGGGACATCCTGAGGACTGAAGCTTTCTTT. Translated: CSARGDILRTEAFF.

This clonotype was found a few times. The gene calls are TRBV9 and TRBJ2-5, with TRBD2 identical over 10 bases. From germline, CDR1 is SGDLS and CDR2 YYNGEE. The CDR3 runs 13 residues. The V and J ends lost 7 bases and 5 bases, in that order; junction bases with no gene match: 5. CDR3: CASASGGPETQYF. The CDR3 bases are TGTGCCAGCGCTAGCGGGGGACCCGAGACCCAGTACTTC.

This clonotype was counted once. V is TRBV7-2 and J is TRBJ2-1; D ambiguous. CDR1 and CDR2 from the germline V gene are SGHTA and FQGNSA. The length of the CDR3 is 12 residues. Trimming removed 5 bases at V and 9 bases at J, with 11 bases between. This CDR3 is CASSQPKGEQFF. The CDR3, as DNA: TGTGCCAGCAGCCAACCCAAGGGTGAGCAGTTCTTC.

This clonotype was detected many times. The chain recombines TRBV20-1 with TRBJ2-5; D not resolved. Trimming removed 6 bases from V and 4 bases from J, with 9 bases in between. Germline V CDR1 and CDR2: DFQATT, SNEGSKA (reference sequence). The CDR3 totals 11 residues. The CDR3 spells CSALSRETQYF. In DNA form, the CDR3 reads TGCAGTGCCCTCTCAAGAGAGACCCAGTACTTC.

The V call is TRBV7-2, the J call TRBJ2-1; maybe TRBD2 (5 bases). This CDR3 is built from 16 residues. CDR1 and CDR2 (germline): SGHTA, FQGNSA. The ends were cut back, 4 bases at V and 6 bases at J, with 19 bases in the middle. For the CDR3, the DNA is TGTGCCAGCAGCTCTAGGCCCCTGGCGGCGGGCAATGAGCAGTTCTTC. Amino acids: CASSSRPLAAGNEQFF.

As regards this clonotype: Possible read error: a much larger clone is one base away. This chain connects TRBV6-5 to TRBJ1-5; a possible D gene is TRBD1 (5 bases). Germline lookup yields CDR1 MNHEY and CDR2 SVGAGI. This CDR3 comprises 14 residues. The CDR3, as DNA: TGTGCCAACAGTTACGGGGCTACTAATCAGCCCCAGCATTTT. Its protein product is CANSYGATNQPQHF.

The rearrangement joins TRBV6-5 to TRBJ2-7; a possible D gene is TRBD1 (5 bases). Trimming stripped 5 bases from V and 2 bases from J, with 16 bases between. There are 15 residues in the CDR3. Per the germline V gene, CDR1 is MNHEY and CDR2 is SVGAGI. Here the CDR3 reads CASSHSAGIAYEQYF. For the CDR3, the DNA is TGTGCCAGCAGTCACAGCGCAGGGATCGCCTACGAGCAGTACTTC.

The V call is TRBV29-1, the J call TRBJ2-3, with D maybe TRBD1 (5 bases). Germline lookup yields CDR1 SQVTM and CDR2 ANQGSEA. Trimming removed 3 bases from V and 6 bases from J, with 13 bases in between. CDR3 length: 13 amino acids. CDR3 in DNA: TGCAGCGTTGAGTTGAATTGGGGCGATACGCAGTATTTT. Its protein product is CSVELNWGDTQYF.

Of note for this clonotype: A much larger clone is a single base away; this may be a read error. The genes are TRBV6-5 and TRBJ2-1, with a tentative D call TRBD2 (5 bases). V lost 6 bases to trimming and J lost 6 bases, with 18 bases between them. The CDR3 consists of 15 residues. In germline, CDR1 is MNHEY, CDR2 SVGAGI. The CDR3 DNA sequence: TGTGCCAGCAGGCCCCCCCGGGGAGAAGCCAATGAGCAGTTCTTC. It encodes CASRPPRGEANEQFF.

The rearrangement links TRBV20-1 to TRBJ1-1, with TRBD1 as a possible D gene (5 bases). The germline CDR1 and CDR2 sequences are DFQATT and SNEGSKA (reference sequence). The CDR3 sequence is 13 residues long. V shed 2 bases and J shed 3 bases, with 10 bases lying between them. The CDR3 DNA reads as TGCAGTGCTAGATGGCAGGGCGACACTGAAGCTTTCTTT. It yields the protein CSARWQGDTEAFF.